A selection of T cell receptor beta chains follows, all from one sample in a study of blood T cell repertoires in COVID-19. The table came from immunoSEQ multiplex PCR; TCRdb's copy has only in-frame clones and leaves some out. The sample lists about 60,000 clones, 82% seen once, with more than 7.5% in the top ten. Input material: peripheral blood. The receptors here all came from a woman at least 80 years old with acute or convalescent COVID-19. The CDR3 runs from the conserved cysteine through the conserved F or W. The D gene is left open where the match is weak. A clone size is listed for some rows: how often the clone was seen (once, few, many), or a class if it is expanded.

J gene: TRBJ2-3
D gene: TRBD2
V gene: TRBV2
clone size: NA
CDR3 protein: CASTSTSGRSDTQYF

J gene: TRBJ2-2
D gene: NA
V gene: TRBV5-4
clone size: NA
CDR3 protein: CASSLTVTNGGELFF

J gene: TRBJ2-3
D gene: NA
V gene: TRBV14
clone size: NA
CDR3 protein: CASSPTTISTDTQYF

J gene: TRBJ2-1
D gene: TRBD2
V gene: TRBV5-1
clone size: NA
CDR3 protein: CASSLERGGHIEQFF

J gene: TRBJ2-2
D gene: TRBD2
V gene: TRBV9
clone size: NA
CDR3 protein: CASSGEGLAGVDTGELFF

J gene: TRBJ2-2
D gene: NA
V gene: TRBV6-2/TRBV6-3
clone size: NA
CDR3 protein: CASSLSTGVTGELFF

J gene: TRBJ1-2
D gene: NA
V gene: TRBV3-1/TRBV3-2
clone size: NA
CDR3 protein: CASSQKGGSYGYTF

J gene: TRBJ2-5
D gene: NA
V gene: TRBV11-2
clone size: NA
CDR3 protein: CASSLDGGAGETQYF

J gene: TRBJ1-4
D gene: NA
V gene: TRBV4-2
clone size: NA
CDR3 protein: CASSQVPVSATNEKLFF

J gene: TRBJ2-1
D gene: NA
V gene: TRBV18
clone size: NA
CDR3 protein: CASSPSPSSVRGNEQFF

J gene: TRBJ2-7
D gene: NA
V gene: TRBV2
clone size: NA
CDR3 protein: CASGRGLYEQYF

J gene: TRBJ1-2
D gene: NA
V gene: TRBV28
clone size: NA
CDR3 protein: CASSTLTGVQGYTF

J gene: TRBJ2-7
D gene: TRBD2
V gene: TRBV6-5
clone size: NA
CDR3 protein: CASSYERDREQYF

J gene: TRBJ1-5
D gene: NA
V gene: TRBV7-3
clone size: NA
CDR3 protein: CASSLSTSTQPQHF

J gene: TRBJ2-7
D gene: NA
V gene: TRBV6-5
clone size: NA
CDR3 protein: CASSYQTRSVEQYF

J gene: TRBJ2-2
D gene: TRBD2
V gene: TRBV6-5
clone size: NA
CDR3 protein: CASRGLAGTGELFF

J gene: TRBJ1-1
D gene: NA
V gene: TRBV11-3
clone size: NA
CDR3 protein: CASSKDKYTEAFF

J gene: TRBJ1-6
D gene: TRBD1
V gene: TRBV5-1
clone size: NA
CDR3 protein: CASSPIGQGAYNSPLHF

J gene: TRBJ1-3
D gene: TRBD1
V gene: TRBV5-1
clone size: once
CDR3 protein: CASSLGQAGNTIYF

J gene: TRBJ2-3
D gene: NA
V gene: TRBV28
clone size: few
CDR3 protein: CASSSTRYTQYF

J gene: TRBJ1-4
D gene: NA
V gene: TRBV5-1
clone size: once
CDR3 protein: CASSLNLADEKLFF

J gene: TRBJ2-7
D gene: NA
V gene: TRBV6-2/TRBV6-3
clone size: NA
CDR3 protein: CASSKETGTYEQYF

J gene: TRBJ2-2
D gene: TRBD1
V gene: TRBV9
clone size: NA
CDR3 protein: CASSVDPTGGSGELFF

J gene: TRBJ2-1
D gene: TRBD1
V gene: TRBV19
clone size: NA
CDR3 protein: CASKTGFQSNEQFF

J gene: TRBJ2-2
D gene: TRBD2
V gene: TRBV6-1
clone size: NA
CDR3 protein: CASSELTSGRARGTGELFF

J gene: TRBJ1-2
D gene: NA
V gene: TRBV4-2
clone size: NA
CDR3 protein: CASRPTGSHGYTF

J gene: TRBJ2-3
D gene: TRBD1
V gene: TRBV29-1
clone size: NA
CDR3 protein: CSAKTGGDTQYF

J gene: TRBJ2-2
D gene: TRBD1
V gene: TRBV12-3/TRBV12-4
clone size: NA
CDR3 protein: CASWTGNTGELFF

J gene: TRBJ2-5
D gene: TRBD1
V gene: TRBV5-5
clone size: NA
CDR3 protein: CASSLEGAWETQYF

J gene: TRBJ2-5
D gene: NA
V gene: TRBV12-5
clone size: NA
CDR3 protein: CASGSPVGTFHETQYF

J gene: TRBJ2-7
D gene: NA
V gene: TRBV11-1
clone size: NA
CDR3 protein: CASSLSPTGSSYEQYF

J gene: TRBJ2-1
D gene: NA
V gene: TRBV10-1
clone size: NA
CDR3 protein: CASRRDSYNEQFF

J gene: TRBJ2-5
D gene: NA
V gene: TRBV3-1/TRBV3-2
clone size: few
CDR3 protein: CASSPILGGTQYF

J gene: TRBJ1-2
D gene: TRBD1
V gene: TRBV5-1
clone size: NA
CDR3 protein: CASSLAAGGADGYTF

J gene: TRBJ1-2
D gene: TRBD1
V gene: TRBV5-5
clone size: NA
CDR3 protein: CASSPNPGQTNYGYTF

J gene: TRBJ1-1
D gene: TRBD1
V gene: TRBV28
clone size: NA
CDR3 protein: CASSPQGGNTEAFF

J gene: TRBJ2-1
D gene: TRBD2
V gene: TRBV6-1
clone size: NA
CDR3 protein: CASSELRAASGGAVYEQFF

J gene: TRBJ2-7
D gene: NA
V gene: TRBV7-5
clone size: NA
CDR3 protein: CVRSFAGFRYEQYF

J gene: TRBJ2-1
D gene: NA
V gene: TRBV19
clone size: NA
CDR3 protein: CASSMGRGTYNEQFF

J gene: TRBJ2-4
D gene: NA
V gene: TRBV4-1
clone size: NA
CDR3 protein: CASSQAGPENIQYF

J gene: TRBJ2-2
D gene: TRBD2
V gene: TRBV4-2
clone size: few
CDR3 protein: CASSQEGGTGELFF

J gene: TRBJ2-1
D gene: TRBD2
V gene: TRBV7-8
clone size: NA
CDR3 protein: CASSLAETSGSYNEQFF

J gene: TRBJ1-2
D gene: NA
V gene: TRBV27
clone size: NA
CDR3 protein: CASSLSNRYYGYTF

J gene: TRBJ2-2
D gene: TRBD1
V gene: TRBV5-1
clone size: NA
CDR3 protein: CASSVTRDRNTGELFF

J gene: TRBJ1-1
D gene: NA
V gene: TRBV25-1
clone size: NA
CDR3 protein: CASSEMRGGPRYTEAFF